Shown below are 5 T cell receptor beta chains from a single sample sequenced in a study of cytomegalovirus exposure and HLA in healthy donors. Measured with immunoSEQ multiplex PCR; TCRdb has only the in-frame clones, and not every one. The sample gives about 180,000 clones, less than 85% of which show up once; roughly 15% is in the top ten. The sequenced sample was PBMCs. These receptors all stem from a man between 18 and 29 years old in good health and CMV-seropositive.

The chain employs TRBV9 and TRBJ2-3; tentatively, D is TRBD2 (6 bases). CDR1 and CDR2 (germline): SGDLS, YYNGEE. The CDR3 runs to 17 residues. The V end lost 3 bases, the J end lost 6 bases, and 23 bases lay between the germline ends. The CDR3 protein is CASSEDRDGSGLDTQYF. CDR3 sequence (DNA): TGTGCCAGCAGCGAGGATCGCGACGGGAGTGGTTTGGATACGCAGTATTTT.

The chain recombines TRBV30 with TRBJ2-3; TRBD2 aligns across 9 bases. Germline V gene sequence: CDR1 GTSNPN, CDR2 SVGIG (reference sequence). The V and J ends lost 7 bases and 8 bases, in that order; junction bases with no gene match: 7. CDR3 length: 12 amino acids. CDR3 DNA sequence: TGTGCCTCGAGCGGGGGGTCCCTTACGCAGTATTTT. Translating gives CASSGGSLTQYF.

The chain carries TRBV29-1 and TRBJ2-7; 7 bases map to TRBD2. Germline V gives CDR1 SQVTM, CDR2 ANQGSEA. V was pared by 4 bases and J by 0 bases, with 21 bases of the junction left unmatched. This CDR3 comprises 19 residues. CDR3 in amino acids: CSVVGVIGLVGGSSYEQYF. The CDR3 DNA reads TGCAGCGTTGTGGGGGTGATTGGACTAGTGGGCGGGAGCTCCTACGAGCAGTACTTC.

The chain combines TRBV9 with TRBJ2-7, with a possible D match to TRBD2 (5 bases). Germline CDR1 is SGDLS and CDR2 is YYNGEE. The CDR3 has 15 amino acids. V shed 0 bases and J shed 2 bases, with 12 bases lying between them. The DNA for the CDR3 is TGTGCCAGCAGCGTAGATGGTCTAGCCACCTACGAGCAGTACTTC. Its protein product is CASSVDGLATYEQYF.

The genes are TRBV28 and TRBJ1-4; TRBD1 is a possible D gene (6 bases). V lost 5 bases to trimming and J lost 5 bases, with 12 bases between them. Germline CDR1 is MDHEN and CDR2 is SYDVKM. This CDR3 has 14 amino acids. The CDR3 nucleotides are TGTGCCAGCAGTCCTGGGACACCCAATGAAAAACTGTTTTTT. Its translation is CASSPGTPNEKLFF.